A single sample is the source of the 15 T cell receptor beta chains below, sequenced in a study of response to subunit inactivated influenza vaccine. TCRdb analysed the RT-PCR reads with MiXCR anew, one entry per CDR3 protein. This table holds roughly 180,000 distinct CDR3 sequences, around 9% found once. Source: non-naive T cells sorted from PBMCs, taken on the day of vaccination. All receptors come from a man in his fifties who received an inactivated influenza vaccine.

This clonotype has more than one count but fewer than ten. The chain links TRBV10-3 to TRBJ2-1, with D unresolved. Germline loops: CDR1 ENHRY, CDR2 SYGVKD. Trimming pared 6 bases from V and 5 bases from J, leaving 8 bases between. The CDR3 is 12 residues long. The CDR3 loop is CAIRGPNNEQFF. In DNA, the CDR3 is TGTGCCATCAGAGGGCCCAACAATGAGCAGTTCTTC.

A few counts support this clonotype. This chain joins TRBV5-4 and TRBJ2-3; 7 bases are a match to TRBD1. Per germline, CDR1 SGHNT and CDR2 YYREEE (reference sequence). V trimming: 5 bases; J trimming: 1 base; junction bases outside the gene matches: 4. This CDR3 is built from 14 residues. CDR3 sequence (DNA): TGTGCCAGCAGACCAGACAGGGGCACAGATACGCAGTATTTT. It yields the protein CASRPDRGTDTQYF.

At least ten counts were recorded for this clonotype. This chain links TRBV12-3 or TRBV12-4 with TRBJ2-1; the match to TRBD1 covers 9 bases. This CDR3 has 15 amino acids. Losses at the gene ends were 3 bases for V and 8 bases for J; bases not matched to a gene: 8. The CDR3 spells CASSFEDRGGHEQFF. The CDR3 coding sequence is TGTGCCAGCAGTTTCGAGGACAGGGGAGGGCATGAGCAGTTCTTC.

This clonotype was seen many times. The chain combines TRBV20-1 with TRBJ2-7, with D possibly matching TRBD2 (5 bases). Looked up from germline, CDR1 is DFQATT and CDR2 is SNEGSKA (reference sequence). CDR3 length: 13 residues. V dropped 6 bases and J dropped 2 bases, with 14 bases sitting between them. Written as DNA, the CDR3 is TGCAGTGCAAAAAGAGCGGCTACCTACGAGCAGTACTTC. Its protein product is CSAKRAATYEQYF.

This clonotype was picked up many times. This chain connects TRBV5-1 to TRBJ1-1, with D possibly being TRBD1 (6 bases). The CDR3 is 14 amino acids. The V end was cut by 4 bases, the J end by 1 base, with 11 bases between. Germline-derived CDR1 and CDR2 are SGHRS and YFSETQ. The CDR3 DNA is TGCGCCAGCAGCAGCGAGACAGGGAACACTGAAGCTTTCTTT. Translating it yields CASSSETGNTEAFF. The variable domain in full, completed from reference TRBV5-1 and TRBJ1-1, reads KAGVTQTPRYLIKTRGQQVTLSCSPISGHRSVSWYQQTPGQGLQFLFEYFSETQRNKGNFPGRFSGRQFSNSRSEMNVSTLELGDSALYLCASSSETGNTEAFFGQGTRLTVV.

This clonotype occurred a few times. CDR3 sequence (DNA): TGTGCCAGCAGCAGGAAGCGGGGGAACACAGATACGCAGTATTTT. Its protein product is CASSRKRGNTDTQYF. The chain links TRBV21-1 to TRBJ2-3. TRBV21-1 is marked as a pseudogene. The CDR3 runs 15 residues.

This clonotype was seen ten or more times. V gene TRBV29-1 combines with J gene TRBJ2-1; 11 bases align to TRBD2. Germline V gives CDR1 SQVTM, CDR2 ANQGSEA. This CDR3 contains 14 residues. V was pared by 4 bases and J by 9 bases, with 8 bases of the junction left unmatched. The chain's CDR3 is CSVAPGLADGEQFF. In DNA, the CDR3 is TGCAGCGTTGCACCGGGACTAGCGGATGGTGAGCAGTTCTTC.

This clonotype came up many times. The rearrangement uses TRBV12-3 or TRBV12-4 and TRBJ2-3; D ambiguous. The CDR3 contains 14 residues. V dropped 6 bases and J dropped 3 bases, with 13 bases sitting between them. CDR3 loop: CASSTLGRTDTQYF. The DNA of the CDR3 is TGTGCCAGCAGCACCCTTGGTCGGACAGATACGCAGTATTTT.

In its sample, this clonotype was seen many times. The V gene is TRBV6-1, the J gene TRBJ2-1, with 11 nucleotides matching TRBD1. The CDR3 is 15 residues long. V lost 3 bases, J lost 10 bases, and 8 bases stayed unmatched. CDR1 is MNHNS and CDR2 is SASEGT in the germline V gene. The CDR3 nucleotides read TGTGCCAGCAGTGAGCGGGACAGGGGGGATCGGGAGCAGTTCTTC. Its translation: CASSERDRGDREQFF.

This clonotype has only a few counts. This chain joins TRBV20-1 and TRBJ1-2; no definite D call. Trimming removed 2 bases from V and 9 bases from J, with 13 bases in between. The CDR3 has 12 residues. The germline CDR1 and CDR2 sequences are DFQATT and SNEGSKA (reference sequence). The CDR3 DNA reads TGCAGTGCTAGATCCCCCCGTTTGAGCTACACCTTC. Its protein is CSARSPRLSYTF.

This clonotype appeared a few times. The rearrangement joins TRBV7-2 to TRBJ2-2; 7 nucleotides match TRBD2. The CDR3 length is 15 residues. Trimming removed 1 base from V and 7 bases from J; junction bases left unmatched: 6. Germline CDR1 and CDR2: SGHTA and FQGNSA. The CDR3 sequence: CASSLGAGVNGELFF. The CDR3 bases are TGTGCCAGCAGCTTAGGGGCGGGAGTCAACGGGGAGCTGTTTTTT.

In DNA form, the CDR3 reads TGTGCCAGCAGCCATAACAACGCGGGAGGGCCGCTTGGCGAGACCCAGTACTTC. Translation: CASSHNNAGGPLGETQYF. The chain combines TRBV4-2 with TRBJ2-5; 9 bases map to TRBD2. Germline loops: CDR1 LGHNA, CDR2 YNFKEQ. The CDR3 totals 18 residues. V lost 3 bases, J lost 5 bases, and 16 bases stayed unmatched.

The sample holds many counts of this clonotype. The V and J genes are TRBV3-1 and TRBJ2-5; 8 nucleotides match TRBD2. Germline loops: CDR1 LGHDT, CDR2 YNNKEL (reference sequence). Germline trimming cut 3 bases from V and 2 bases from J; bases unmatched to any gene: 14. This CDR3 spans 18 amino acids. CDR3 amino acids: CASSHPGLGKGEQETQYF. For the CDR3, the DNA is TGTGCCAGCAGCCACCCGGGACTAGGGAAAGGAGAACAAGAGACCCAGTACTTC.

This chain joins TRBV6-2 or TRBV6-3 and TRBJ2-5; D possibly matches TRBD1 or TRBD2 (5 bases each). Trimming removed 8 bases at V and 1 base at J, with 11 bases between. CDR3 length: 13 residues. CDR1 and CDR2 (germline): MNHEY, SVGEGT. CDR3 bases: TGTGCCAGCGGAAGGGGAGCCCAAGAGACCCAGTACTTC. It specifies CASGRGAQETQYF.

This clonotype was picked up a small number of times. The chain combines TRBV2 with TRBJ2-1; D might be TRBD1 or TRBD2, each matching 5 bases. Trimming took 7 bases from V and 9 from J, leaving 10 bases between them. Germline loops: CDR1 SNHLY, CDR2 FYNNEI. The CDR3 totals 11 residues. The CDR3 nucleotides are TGTGCCAGCACAGGTGGGGGTGAGCAGTTCTTC. Translation: CASTGGGEQFF.